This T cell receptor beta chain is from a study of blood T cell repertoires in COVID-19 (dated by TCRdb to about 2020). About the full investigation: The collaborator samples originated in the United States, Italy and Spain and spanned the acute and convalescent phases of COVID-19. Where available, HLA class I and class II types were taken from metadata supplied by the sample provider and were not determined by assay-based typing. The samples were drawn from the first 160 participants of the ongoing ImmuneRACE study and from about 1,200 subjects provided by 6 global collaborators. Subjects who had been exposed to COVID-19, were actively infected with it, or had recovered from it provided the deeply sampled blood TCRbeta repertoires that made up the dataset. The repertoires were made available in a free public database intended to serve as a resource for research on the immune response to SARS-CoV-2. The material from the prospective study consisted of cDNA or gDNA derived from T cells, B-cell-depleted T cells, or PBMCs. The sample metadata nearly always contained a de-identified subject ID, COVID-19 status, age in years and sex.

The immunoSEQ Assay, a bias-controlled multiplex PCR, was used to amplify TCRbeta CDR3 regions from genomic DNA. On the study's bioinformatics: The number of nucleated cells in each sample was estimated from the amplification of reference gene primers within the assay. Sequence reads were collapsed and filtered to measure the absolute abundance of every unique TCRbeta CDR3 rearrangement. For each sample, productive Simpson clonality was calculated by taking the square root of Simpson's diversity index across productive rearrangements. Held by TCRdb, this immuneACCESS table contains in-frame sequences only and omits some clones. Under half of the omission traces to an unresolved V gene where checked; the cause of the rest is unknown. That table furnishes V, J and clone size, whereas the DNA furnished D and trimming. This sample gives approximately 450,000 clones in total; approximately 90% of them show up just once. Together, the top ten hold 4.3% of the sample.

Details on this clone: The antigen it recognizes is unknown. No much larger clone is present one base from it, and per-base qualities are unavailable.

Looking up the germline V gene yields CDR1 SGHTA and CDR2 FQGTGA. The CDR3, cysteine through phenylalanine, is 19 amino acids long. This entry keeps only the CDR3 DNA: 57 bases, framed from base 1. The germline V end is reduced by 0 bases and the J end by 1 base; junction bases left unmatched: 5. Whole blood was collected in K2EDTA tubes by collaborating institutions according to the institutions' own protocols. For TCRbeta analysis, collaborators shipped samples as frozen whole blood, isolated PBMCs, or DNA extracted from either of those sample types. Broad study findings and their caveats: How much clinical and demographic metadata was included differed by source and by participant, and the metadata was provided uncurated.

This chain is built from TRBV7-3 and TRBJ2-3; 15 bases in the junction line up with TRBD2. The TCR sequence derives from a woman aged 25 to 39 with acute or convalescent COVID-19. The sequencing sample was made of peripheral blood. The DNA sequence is TGTGCCAGCAGCTTAACTGGGACTAGCGGGGGGCGTGGCACAGATACGCAGTATTTT. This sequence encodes CASSLTGTSGGRGTDTQYF.